The present TCR beta chain was sequenced within a study of Graves' ophthalmopathy and Graves' hyperthyroidism. The germline gives CDR1 MNHNS, CDR2 SASEGT. V lost 5 bases and J 0 bases, leaving 13 bases between the germline ends. The CDR3 runs to 16 residues. This clonotype was found many times. For repertoire sequencing, the TCR beta CDR3 regions were amplified from RNA transcripts. An initial RT-PCR round employing HTBI primers preceded a second-round multiplex PCR. TCRdb reprocessed the multiplex PCR reads via MiXCR and lists one record per CDR3 protein. This table holds fewer than 600,000 distinct CDR3 sequences, approximately 15% found once.

This receptor was obtained from a woman in her twenties or thirties with Graves' ophthalmopathy. The specimen was blood. The chain combines TRBV6-1 with TRBJ2-2, with D maybe TRBD2 (5 bases). The CDR3, as DNA: TGTGCCAGCAGTAAGATAGGAGGAACGAACACCGGGGAGCTGTTTTTT. Residues: CASSKIGGTNTGELFF.